A selection of T cell receptor beta chains follows, all from one sample in a study of T cells in Graves' hyperthyroidism and ophthalmopathy. TCRdb re-called the multiplex PCR reads through MiXCR, storing one row per CDR3 protein. This sample has under 400,000 distinct CDR3 sequences; 15% to 20% occur once, and the top ten carry less than 65%. Material: blood. The receptors were gathered from a woman in her 50s with Graves' hyperthyroidism. Both conserved end residues are part of each CDR3. D genes are given only for firm matches. Clone sizes are given selectively: once, few, many, or a class where the clone is expanded.

D gene: NA
clone size: many
J gene: TRBJ2-7
V gene: TRBV20-1
CDR3 protein: CSARDPGIGEQYF
CDR3 DNA: TGCAGTGCTAGAGACCCCGGGATAGGCGAGCAGTACTTC

D gene: TRBD1
clone size: NA
J gene: TRBJ2-7
V gene: TRBV18
CDR3 protein: CASSPLTGTGGPYEQYF
CDR3 DNA: TGTGCCAGCTCACCACTAACCGGGACAGGGGGTCCCTACGAGCAGTACTTC

D gene: NA
clone size: NA
J gene: TRBJ2-2
V gene: TRBV20-1
CDR3 protein: CSARVRGKYTGELFF
CDR3 DNA: TGCAGTGCCAGGGTGCGGGGCAAGTACACCGGGGAGCTGTTTTTT

D gene: TRBD2
clone size: many
J gene: TRBJ2-3
V gene: TRBV28
CDR3 protein: CASGGTAGVGTDTQYF
CDR3 DNA: TGTGCCAGCGGCGGGACGGCGGGAGTAGGCACAGATACGCAGTATTTT

D gene: TRBD2
clone size: once
J gene: TRBJ2-3
V gene: TRBV20-1
CDR3 protein: CSAGRGGLASDTRYF
CDR3 DNA: TGCAGTGCTGGTCGTGGGGGACTAGCCTCAGATACGCGGTATTTT

D gene: TRBD1
clone size: many
J gene: TRBJ1-2
V gene: TRBV5-1
CDR3 protein: CASSATGRAVGYTF
CDR3 DNA: TGCGCCAGCAGCGCGACAGGGAGGGCAGTTGGCTACACCTTC

D gene: TRBD1
clone size: many
J gene: TRBJ1-1
V gene: TRBV19
CDR3 protein: CASSPGQGWTEAFF
CDR3 DNA: TGTGCCAGTAGTCCCGGACAGGGGTGGACTGAAGCTTTCTTT

D gene: NA
clone size: many
J gene: TRBJ1-1
V gene: TRBV20-1
CDR3 protein: CSAKRGGHLNTEAFF
CDR3 DNA: TGCAGTGCTAAGAGAGGTGGACACTTGAACACTGAAGCTTTCTTT

D gene: TRBD2
clone size: many
J gene: TRBJ2-1
V gene: TRBV7-2
CDR3 protein: CASSLGPPGLAGLGIEQFF
CDR3 DNA: TGTGCCAGCAGCTTAGGGCCCCCGGGACTAGCGGGGCTAGGGATTGAGCAGTTCTTC

D gene: TRBD1
clone size: NA
J gene: TRBJ2-2
V gene: TRBV27
CDR3 protein: CASSRSGGGGELFF
CDR3 DNA: TGTGCCAGCAGTCGCTCAGGGGGCGGCGGGGAGCTGTTTTTT

D gene: NA
clone size: once
J gene: TRBJ2-3
V gene: TRBV3-1
CDR3 protein: CASSQRDTDTQCF
CDR3 DNA: TGTGCCAGCAGCCAACGGGACACAGATACGCAGTGTTTT

D gene: TRBD1
clone size: many
J gene: TRBJ2-1
V gene: TRBV7-3
CDR3 protein: CASSVQGSVYNEQFF
CDR3 DNA: TGTGCCAGCAGCGTACAGGGGAGTGTCTACAATGAGCAGTTCTTC

D gene: NA
clone size: few
J gene: TRBJ2-3
V gene: TRBV27
CDR3 protein: CASSFREGNEYF
CDR3 DNA: TGTGCCAGCAGTTTTAGAGAGGGCAACGAGTATTTT

D gene: TRBD1
clone size: NA
J gene: TRBJ1-2
V gene: TRBV19
CDR3 protein: CASSIQDRRNGYTF
CDR3 DNA: TGTGCCAGTAGTATCCAGGACAGGCGGAATGGCTACACCTTC

D gene: TRBD1
clone size: few
J gene: TRBJ2-6
V gene: TRBV10-3
CDR3 protein: CAISGQGESGANVLTF
CDR3 DNA: TGTGCCATCAGCGGACAGGGGGAGTCTGGGGCCAACGTCCTGACTTTC

D gene: NA
clone size: many
J gene: TRBJ1-1
V gene: TRBV6-1
CDR3 protein: CASSSGDTEAFF
CDR3 DNA: TGTGCCAGCAGTTCCGGAGACACTGAAGCTTTCTTT

D gene: NA
clone size: NA
J gene: TRBJ2-2
V gene: TRBV27
CDR3 protein: CASSLSLAATGELFF
CDR3 DNA: TGTGCCAGCAGTTTATCGTTAGCGGCAACCGGGGAGTTGTTTTTT

D gene: NA
clone size: NA
J gene: TRBJ2-5
V gene: TRBV4-1
CDR3 protein: CASSQEPISQETQYF
CDR3 DNA: TGCGCCAGCAGCCAAGAGCCTATAAGTCAAGAGACCCAGTACTTC

D gene: TRBD1
clone size: many
J gene: TRBJ2-1
V gene: TRBV11-3
CDR3 protein: CASNARDREDEQFF
CDR3 DNA: TGTGCCAGCAACGCCCGGGACAGGGAAGATGAGCAGTTCTTC

D gene: NA
clone size: many
J gene: TRBJ1-2
V gene: TRBV3-1
CDR3 protein: CASSQFSGYTF
CDR3 DNA: TGTGCCAGCAGCCAATTTTCAGGCTACACCTTC

D gene: NA
clone size: NA
J gene: TRBJ2-1
V gene: TRBV4-1
CDR3 protein: CASSQWSDNEQFF
CDR3 DNA: TGCGCCAGCAGCCAATGGTCAGACAATGAGCAGTTCTTC

D gene: NA
clone size: few
J gene: TRBJ2-3
V gene: TRBV4-2
CDR3 protein: CASSQVGPLRETGDTQYF
CDR3 DNA: TGTGCCAGCAGCCAAGTCGGGCCGTTGCGGGAGACAGGAGATACGCAGTATTTT

D gene: NA
clone size: few
J gene: TRBJ1-6
V gene: TRBV10-1
CDR3 protein: CASSVVHSPLHF
CDR3 DNA: TGCGCCAGCAGTGTTGTCCATTCACCCCTCCACTTT

D gene: NA
clone size: NA
J gene: TRBJ1-5
V gene: TRBV5-5
CDR3 protein: CASSFINQPQHF
CDR3 DNA: TGTGCCAGCAGTTTTATCAATCAGCCCCAGCATTTT

D gene: TRBD1
clone size: NA
J gene: TRBJ1-6
V gene: TRBV19
CDR3 protein: CASSAQGANSPLHF
CDR3 DNA: TGTGCCAGTAGCGCCCAGGGGGCAAATTCACCCCTCCACTTT

D gene: NA
clone size: few
J gene: TRBJ2-3
V gene: TRBV2
CDR3 protein: CASTEGGGADTQYF
CDR3 DNA: TGTGCCAGCACCGAGGGGGGCGGGGCAGATACGCAGTATTTT

D gene: NA
clone size: few
J gene: TRBJ1-1
V gene: TRBV28
CDR3 protein: CATKVAGLSAFF
CDR3 DNA: TGTGCCACTAAAGTTGCGGGGCTTTCAGCTTTCTTT

D gene: NA
clone size: few
J gene: TRBJ1-5
V gene: TRBV20-1
CDR3 protein: CSARVQSNQPQHF
CDR3 DNA: TGCAGTGCTAGAGTCCAGAGCAATCAGCCCCAGCATTTT

D gene: NA
clone size: few
J gene: TRBJ1-1
V gene: TRBV9
CDR3 protein: CASSVAGAGLNTEAFF
CDR3 DNA: TGTGCCAGCAGCGTAGCTGGGGCAGGGTTAAACACTGAAGCTTTCTTT

D gene: NA
clone size: many
J gene: TRBJ2-3
V gene: TRBV6-2/TRBV6-3
CDR3 protein: CASRGQRARLTDTQYF
CDR3 DNA: TGTGCCAGCAGGGGACAGCGGGCCCGGCTCACAGATACGCAGTATTTT

D gene: TRBD1
clone size: many
J gene: TRBJ1-1
V gene: TRBV27
CDR3 protein: CASSLRGQGRTEAFF
CDR3 DNA: TGTGCCAGCAGTTTGCGGGGACAGGGTAGGACTGAAGCTTTCTTT

D gene: NA
clone size: few
J gene: TRBJ2-5
V gene: TRBV28
CDR3 protein: CASSLYSGNQETQYF
CDR3 DNA: TGTGCCAGCAGTTTATATTCCGGGAACCAAGAGACCCAGTACTTC

D gene: TRBD1
clone size: many
J gene: TRBJ2-1
V gene: TRBV30
CDR3 protein: CAWSMGQGVFNEQFF
CDR3 DNA: TGTGCCTGGAGTATGGGGCAGGGGGTTTTCAATGAGCAGTTCTTC

D gene: TRBD1
clone size: many
J gene: TRBJ1-2
V gene: TRBV12-3/TRBV12-4
CDR3 protein: CASTHPGTGNGYTF
CDR3 DNA: TGTGCCAGCACTCACCCCGGGACAGGGAATGGCTACACCTTC

D gene: NA
clone size: NA
J gene: TRBJ1-2
V gene: TRBV7-3
CDR3 protein: CASSSDPSGGYTF
CDR3 DNA: TGTGCCAGCAGCTCCGATCCCTCGGGAGGCTACACCTTC

D gene: TRBD1
clone size: many
J gene: TRBJ1-4
V gene: TRBV10-3
CDR3 protein: CAISGQGSEKLFF
CDR3 DNA: TGTGCCATCAGTGGACAGGGCTCTGAAAAACTGTTTTTT

D gene: NA
clone size: NA
J gene: TRBJ1-4
V gene: TRBV28
CDR3 protein: CASRMTVATNEKLFF
CDR3 DNA: TGTGCCAGCAGGATGACAGTTGCAACTAATGAAAAACTGTTTTTT

D gene: TRBD2
clone size: many
J gene: TRBJ2-1
V gene: TRBV7-2
CDR3 protein: CASSSWTSVGGNEQFF
CDR3 DNA: TGTGCCAGCAGCTCGTGGACTAGCGTGGGTGGGAATGAGCAGTTCTTC

D gene: NA
clone size: NA
J gene: TRBJ2-1
V gene: TRBV6-1
CDR3 protein: CASHRRRAFYNEQFF
CDR3 DNA: TGTGCCAGCCACCGTCGGCGGGCTTTCTACAATGAGCAGTTCTTC

D gene: TRBD1
clone size: many
J gene: TRBJ2-3
V gene: TRBV11-1
CDR3 protein: CASSLGTVSTDTQYF
CDR3 DNA: TGTGCCAGCAGCTTGGGGACAGTATCCACAGATACGCAGTATTTT

D gene: NA
clone size: many
J gene: TRBJ2-1
V gene: TRBV12-3/TRBV12-4
CDR3 protein: CASRQNDEQFF
CDR3 DNA: TGTGCCAGCAGACAAAACGATGAGCAGTTCTTC

D gene: NA
clone size: many
J gene: TRBJ2-7
V gene: TRBV5-1
CDR3 protein: CASSLGQVAAYEQYF
CDR3 DNA: TGCGCCAGCAGCTTGGGGCAGGTTGCGGCCTACGAGCAGTACTTC

D gene: NA
clone size: NA
J gene: TRBJ1-1
V gene: TRBV7-9
CDR3 protein: CASSLDSVDSPHTEAFF
CDR3 DNA: TGTGCCAGCAGCTTAGACTCGGTGGACAGTCCCCACACTGAAGCTTTCTTT

D gene: TRBD1
clone size: NA
J gene: TRBJ1-3
V gene: TRBV5-1
CDR3 protein: CASSLEARGTGNTIYF
CDR3 DNA: TGCGCCAGCAGCTTGGAGGCCAGGGGGACCGGAAACACCATATATTTT

D gene: TRBD2
clone size: NA
J gene: TRBJ2-3
V gene: TRBV3-1
CDR3 protein: CASSQAVLQTSVTDTQYF
CDR3 DNA: TGTGCCAGCAGCCAGGCAGTACTCCAGACTAGCGTGACAGATACGCAGTATTTT

D gene: NA
clone size: few
J gene: TRBJ2-1
V gene: TRBV19
CDR3 protein: CASSMGVYYNEQFF
CDR3 DNA: TGTGCCAGTAGTATGGGTGTCTACTACAATGAGCAGTTCTTC

D gene: NA
clone size: NA
J gene: TRBJ1-5
V gene: TRBV7-2
CDR3 protein: CASSGREGNQPQHF
CDR3 DNA: TGTGCCAGCAGCGGAAGGGAGGGCAATCAGCCCCAGCATTTT

D gene: TRBD2
clone size: NA
J gene: TRBJ2-3
V gene: TRBV11-2
CDR3 protein: CASSIRLAGHTDTQYF
CDR3 DNA: TGTGCCAGCAGCATACGACTAGCGGGCCACACAGATACGCAGTATTTT

D gene: NA
clone size: many
J gene: TRBJ1-1
V gene: TRBV5-1
CDR3 protein: CASTEEGVRSTEAFF
CDR3 DNA: TGCGCCAGCACAGAAGAGGGGGTACGAAGTACTGAAGCTTTCTTT

D gene: NA
clone size: few
J gene: TRBJ2-1
V gene: TRBV29-1
CDR3 protein: CSVRGGLYNEQFF
CDR3 DNA: TGCAGCGTCCGCGGGGGCCTCTACAATGAGCAGTTCTTC

D gene: TRBD2
clone size: many
J gene: TRBJ2-1
V gene: TRBV11-2
CDR3 protein: CASSRGLAGGGTYNEQFF
CDR3 DNA: TGTGCCAGCAGCAGGGGACTAGCGGGGGGAGGAACCTACAATGAGCAGTTCTTC

D gene: TRBD1
clone size: few
J gene: TRBJ1-5
V gene: TRBV19
CDR3 protein: CASTTGQGARRGQPQHF
CDR3 DNA: TGTGCCAGTACCACAGGACAGGGGGCGCGTAGGGGTCAGCCCCAGCATTTT

D gene: NA
clone size: few
J gene: TRBJ1-3
V gene: TRBV2
CDR3 protein: CASSGDGGNTIYF
CDR3 DNA: TGTGCCAGCAGTGGGGACGGAGGAAACACCATATATTTT

D gene: NA
clone size: many
J gene: TRBJ1-2
V gene: TRBV3-1
CDR3 protein: CASSQDSGFTEYGYTF
CDR3 DNA: TGTGCCAGCAGCCAAGATTCGGGCTTCACCGAGTATGGCTACACCTTC

D gene: TRBD1
clone size: NA
J gene: TRBJ2-1
V gene: TRBV12-3/TRBV12-4
CDR3 protein: CASSYPGTGKRNEQFF
CDR3 DNA: TGTGCCAGCAGTTATCCTGGGACAGGGAAACGGAATGAGCAGTTCTTC